These 26 T cell receptor beta chains share one sample of origin, sequenced in a study of blood T cell repertoires in COVID-19. The method was immunoSEQ multiplex PCR; TCRdb's version includes in-frame clones alone and lacks a portion of them. The repertoire includes 150,000 or so clones, around 85% of them detected once, and about 2.9% sits in the top ten. The sample comprised peripheral blood. The receptors shown here come from a woman older than 75 with acute or convalescent COVID-19.

The chain is built from TRBV7-2 and TRBJ1-3; D uncertain. Per the germline V gene, CDR1 is SGHTA and CDR2 is FQGNSA. V shed 3 bases and J shed 4 bases, with 13 bases lying between them. The CDR3 covers 15 residues. The CDR3 loop is CASSFHSGGGNTIYF. CDR3 coding DNA: TGTGCCAGCAGCTTTCACAGTGGTGGAGGAAACACCATATATTTT.

The chain has TRBV2 and TRBJ1-2, with 9 bases identical to TRBD1. Germline values: CDR1 SNHLY, CDR2 FYNNEI. V shed 7 bases, J shed 2 bases, and the junction held 8 bases outside the gene matches. This CDR3 contains 15 residues. The CDR3 DNA reads as TGTGCCAGCAAATGGGACAGGGACGTGAACTATGGCTACACCTTC. It yields the protein CASKWDRDVNYGYTF.

This chain uses TRBV20-1 with TRBJ2-5, with D perhaps TRBD2 (5 bases). With 3 bases removed from V and 2 bases from J, the gap between germline ends came to 13 bases. The CDR3 loop spans 14 amino acids. Germline values: CDR1 DFQATT, CDR2 SNEGSKA (reference sequence). Here the CDR3 reads CSASGVWTQETQYF. CDR3 sequence (DNA): TGCAGTGCTAGTGGGGTCTGGACTCAAGAGACCCAGTACTTC.

J is TRBJ1-4 and V is TRBV2; weak D call: TRBD1 (5 bases). Trimming left V 10 bases short and J 4 bases short, with 16 bases between. Germline V gene sequence: CDR1 SNHLY, CDR2 FYNNEI. The CDR3 extends over 14 amino acids. The CDR3 nucleotides read TGTGCCACCTCTCGGGACTCTATTAATGAAAAACTGTTTTTT. It specifies CATSRDSINEKLFF.

V is TRBV6-1 and J is TRBJ2-5; D perhaps matches TRBD2 (6 bases). CDR3 length: 13 amino acids. Trimming stripped 6 bases from V and 5 bases from J, with 13 bases between. From germline, CDR1 is MNHNS and CDR2 SASEGT. The CDR3 region has the DNA TGTGCCAGCAGGACGGGGGAGGAGGAGACCCAGTACTTC. Amino acids: CASRTGEEETQYF.

This chain uses TRBV7-9 with TRBJ1-1, with TRBD1 as a possible D gene (6 bases). The germline V gene encodes CDR1 SEHNR and CDR2 FQNEAQ (reference sequence). There are 15 residues in the CDR3. The V end was cut by 5 bases, the J end by 4 bases, with 17 bases between. The CDR3 DNA reads as TGTGCCAGCAGCGAGTACAGGGACCTGGGCACTGAAGCTTTCTTT. Translation gives CASSEYRDLGTEAFF. The whole variable domain, filled in from reference TRBV7-9 and TRBJ1-1, reads DTGVSQNPRHKITKRGQNVTFRCDPISEHNRLYWYRQTLGQGPEFLTYFQNEAQLEKSRLLSDRFSAERPKGSFSTLEIQRTEQGDSAMYLCASSEYRDLGTEAFFGQGTRLTVV.

The chain carries TRBV9 and TRBJ2-1, with D perhaps matching TRBD2 (5 bases). V lost 2 bases and J lost 5, with 14 bases in between. This CDR3 region has 15 residues. Germline V gene sequence: CDR1 SGDLS, CDR2 YYNGEE. This chain's CDR3 is CASSVQAQRDNEQFF. The CDR3 DNA sequence: TGTGCCAGCAGCGTTCAGGCTCAGAGGGACAATGAGCAGTTCTTC.

About this clone: This sample includes further DNA sequences coding for the same CDR3. The chain links TRBV5-1 to TRBJ2-7; 7 nucleotides align to TRBD2. Germline V gene data show CDR1 as SGHRS and CDR2 as YFSETQ. Unmatched junction bases numbered 2, after V lost 0 bases and J lost 2 bases. This CDR3 spans 14 amino acids. The CDR3 bases are TGCGCCAGCAGCTTGGGAAGCGGGGCCTACGAGCAGTACTTC. This codes for CASSLGSGAYEQYF.

The DNA for the CDR3 is TGTGCCAGCAGCTCACAGGTGGGGGGCCTAGCGGGGAACACAGATACGCAGTATTTT. Its protein product is CASSSQVGGLAGNTDTQYF. This sequence joins TRBV7-6 and TRBJ2-3, with 9 bases fitting TRBD2. The V segment lost 4 bases and the J segment 2 bases; nucleotides outside the gene matches: 16. Germline loops: CDR1 SGHVS, CDR2 FNYEAQ. This CDR3 has 19 amino acids.

The V call is TRBV7-9, the J call TRBJ2-2; 9 bases match TRBD1. This CDR3 has 15 amino acids. Germline assignment: CDR1 SEHNR and CDR2 FQNEAQ (reference sequence). The V and J ends lost 8 bases and 10 bases, in that order; junction bases with no gene match: 14. The CDR3 sequence: CASDHWDRVGVELFF. The CDR3 DNA is TGTGCCAGCGACCATTGGGACAGGGTAGGAGTGGAGCTGTTTTTT.

The rearrangement links TRBV2 to TRBJ2-7; D ambiguous. Trimming removed 3 bases from V and 2 bases from J, with 8 bases in between. Germline CDR1 and CDR2: SNHLY and FYNNEI. The CDR3 covers 13 residues. The CDR3 nucleotides read TGTGCCAGCAGTGATTATCGGGCCTACGAGCAGTACTTC. Amino acids: CASSDYRAYEQYF.

The chain has TRBV24-1 and TRBJ2-7; 7 bases match TRBD2. The germline V gene has CDR1 KGHDR and CDR2 SFDVKD. CDR3 length equals 17 residues. V dropped 7 bases and J dropped 3; count of bases not matched to a gene: 17. CDR3 sequence reads: CATSLVSASGVVYEQYF. The CDR3 nucleotides are TGTGCCACCAGCCTGGTATCGGCGAGCGGGGTGGTCTACGAGCAGTACTTC.

This chain links TRBV6-1 with TRBJ1-2; D is possibly TRBD1 (5 bases). Germline values: CDR1 MNHNS, CDR2 SASEGT. The CDR3 sequence is 12 residues long. Trimming left V 3 bases short and J 9 bases short, with 11 bases between. In DNA, the CDR3 is TGTGCCAGCAGTGAGTCCGGGACTCGCTACACCTTC. Its translation is CASSESGTRYTF.

The genes are TRBV3-1 (or the pseudogene TRBV3-2) and TRBJ2-7; TRBD1 is a possible D gene (5 bases). With 4 bases removed from V and 6 bases from J, the gap between germline ends came to 10 bases. Germline-derived CDR1 and CDR2 are LGHDT and YNNKEL (reference sequence). CDR3 length: 12 amino acids. The CDR3 DNA is TGTGCCAGCAGCCTGACAGTTGGCGAGCAGTACTTC. Translated, it gives CASSLTVGEQYF.

The V gene is TRBV14, the J gene TRBJ2-7; 7 bases are shared with TRBD2. The germline gives CDR1 SGHDN, CDR2 FVKESK. The CDR3 has 13 residues. J lost 3 bases, V lost 1 base, and 0 bases had no gene match. CDR3 protein: CASSQGGGYEQYF. CDR3 bases: TGTGCCAGCAGCCAAGGGGGGGGCTACGAGCAGTACTTC.

The V gene is TRBV5-8, the J gene TRBJ1-2; D is possibly TRBD1 (5 bases). Trimming took 0 bases from V and 7 from J, leaving 19 bases between them. Per germline, CDR1 SGHTS and CDR2 YDEGEE. This CDR3 is built from 16 residues. This chain's CDR3 is CASSLEGHLTDSGYTF. The CDR3 DNA is TGTGCCAGCAGCTTGGAAGGACACCTAACCGACTCTGGCTACACCTTC.

The V gene is TRBV6-5, the J gene TRBJ1-6; 7 nucleotides align to TRBD1. Germline V gene lookup returns CDR1 MNHEY and CDR2 SVGAGI. V lost 6 bases to trimming and J lost 10 bases; unmatched junction nucleotides: 3. This CDR3 is 12 amino acids long. This CDR3 reads CASRTGNSPLHF. Written as DNA, the CDR3 is TGTGCCAGCAGGACAGGGAACTCACCCCTCCACTTT.

This clone was observed once. The chain combines TRBV18 with TRBJ1-4; no reliable D call. Trimming cost V 6 bases and J 5 bases, with 10 bases left between them. The CDR3 covers 13 residues. The germline V gene encodes CDR1 KGHSH and CDR2 LQKENI. CDR3 protein: CASSQKLNEKLFF. CDR3 DNA: TGTGCCAGCTCCCAGAAATTGAATGAAAAACTGTTTTTT.

This clone was recorded only once. This chain joins TRBV2 and TRBJ1-5, with a possible D match to TRBD1 (6 bases). CDR1 and CDR2 (germline): SNHLY, FYNNEI. There are 15 residues in the CDR3. Trimming stripped 7 bases from V and 0 bases from J, with 13 bases between. Written as DNA, the CDR3 is TGTGCCAGCACCGAGGGGGAAAATAGCAATCAGCCCCAGCATTTT. Its translation: CASTEGENSNQPQHF.

V usage is TRBV25-1 and J usage is TRBJ1-4, with D unresolved. The CDR3 consists of 12 residues. The V end lost 4 bases, the J end lost 3 bases, and 3 bases lay between the germline ends. Germline V gene lookup returns CDR1 MGHDK and CDR2 SYGVNS. The CDR3, as DNA: TGTGCCAGCAGTGGGCCTAATGAAAAACTGTTTTTT. It specifies CASSGPNEKLFF.

With respect to this clone: The identical CDR3 is also encoded by other nucleotide sequences in the sample. J is TRBJ1-6 and V is TRBV10-2; D is perhaps TRBD1 (5 bases). V was clipped by 7 bases and J by 6 bases, with 16 bases between them. CDR3 length: 15 amino acids. Germline values: CDR1 WSHSY, CDR2 SAAADI. The DNA for the CDR3 is TGCGCCAGCACCTACGAGGACACCTTTAATTCACCCCTCCACTTT. It translates to CASTYEDTFNSPLHF.

The J gene is TRBJ2-5, the V gene TRBV4-1; weak D call: TRBD1 (6 bases). The V gene's germline CDR1 is MGHRA and CDR2 YSYEKL. V lost 4 bases, J lost 3 bases, and 9 bases lay in between. The CDR3 covers 13 residues. DNA for the CDR3: TGCGCCAGCAGCCGGAACAGGGAAGAGACCCAGTACTTC. This encodes CASSRNREETQYF.

The gene calls are TRBV29-1 and TRBJ2-5, with 8 bases matching TRBD1. Germline lookup yields CDR1 SQVTM and CDR2 ANQGSEA. This CDR3 is 13 amino acids long. V was clipped by 3 bases and J by 4 bases; unmatched bases: 4. The CDR3, as DNA: TGCAGCGTTGACGGACAGGGTGGAGAGACCCAGTACTTC. This gives the protein CSVDGQGGETQYF.

The chain couples TRBV11-2 to TRBJ2-7, with D possibly TRBD1 on 5 matching bases. Trimming pared 3 bases from V and 7 bases from J, leaving 16 bases between. This CDR3 is built from 14 residues. Looked up from germline, CDR1 is SGHAT and CDR2 is FQNNGV. The CDR3 spells CASSFSDSLLEQYF. The CDR3 coding sequence is TGTGCCAGCAGCTTCAGTGACAGCCTACTAGAGCAGTACTTC.

The chain couples TRBV2 to TRBJ1-6, with TRBD1 as a possible D gene (6 bases). The CDR3 has 12 residues. Germline V lookup: CDR1 SNHLY, CDR2 FYNNEI. V was pared by 6 bases and J by 11 bases, with 11 bases between. The CDR3 sequence is CASSGDIAPLHF. Here the CDR3 DNA reads TGTGCCAGCAGCGGGGACATAGCACCCCTCCACTTT.

The chain is built from TRBV10-3 and TRBJ2-3; a possible D gene is TRBD2 (7 bases). Trimming pared 6 bases from V and 1 base from J, leaving 11 bases between. The CDR3 loop spans 14 amino acids. CDR1 ENHRY and CDR2 SYGVKD come from the germline V gene. CDR3 loop: CAIRGGARTDTQYF. CDR3 DNA sequence: TGTGCCATCAGGGGGGGGGCTCGCACAGATACGCAGTATTTT.